This is a list of T cell receptor beta chains from one sample in a study of brain T cells in children with intractable seizures. This table comes from immunoSEQ multiplex PCR, and its TCRdb copy is limited to in-frame clones, with some not included. The sample holds hundreds of thousands of clones, roughly 93% seen once. Material: peripheral blood, obtained 4 to 5 months after surgery. All receptors come from a boy under two years old with tuberous sclerosis and intractable seizures. The CDR3 runs from the conserved cysteine through the conserved F or W. The order of the fields is V gene, J gene, CDR3 protein.

V: TRBV7-9; J: TRBJ2-1; CDR3: CASSSFGASYNEQFF
V: TRBV12-5; J: TRBJ1-1; CDR3: CASGFMLANTEAFF
V: TRBV14; J: TRBJ1-1; CDR3: CASSQDKGITEAFF
V: TRBV27; J: TRBJ2-5; CDR3: CASDQETQYF
V: TRBV11-3; J: TRBJ2-1; CDR3: CASSSGNEQFF
V: TRBV2; J: TRBJ2-7; CDR3: CASSRDRYEQYF
V: TRBV30; J: TRBJ2-7; CDR3: CAWNGRGGYEQYF
V: TRBV27; J: TRBJ2-7; CDR3: CASSLSGTGTYEQYF
V: TRBV5-6; J: TRBJ1-4; CDR3: CASSGTKGKLFF
V: TRBV6-1; J: TRBJ1-2; CDR3: CASSVKGSSSLTEGGYTF
V: TRBV14; J: TRBJ2-7; CDR3: CASSQGEGGHPYEQYF
V: TRBV3-1/TRBV3-2; J: TRBJ1-1; CDR3: CASSLGDRTISEAFF